This T cell receptor (beta chain) appears in the sequencing data of a study of blood T cell repertoires in COVID-19. Study context: The samples span acute and convalescent COVID-19 from the United States, Italy and Spain.

TCRdb's table, derived via immunoSEQ multiplex PCR, lists solely in-frame clones and lacks some. The table has 280,000 or so clones, roughly 88% seen once; the top ten hold 2.2%. At least ten counts were recorded for this clone. Residents of about two dozen US areas, aged about 18 to 89 years, made up the participants. Two consecutive negative NP/OP PCR tests, clearance, or resolved symptoms defined Cohort 3 recovery. Trimming pared 2 bases from V and 7 bases from J, leaving 11 bases between. CDR1 and CDR2 from the germline V gene are LGHNT and FRNRAP. This CDR3 comprises 13 residues. The sequencing sample was made of PBMCs or T cells enriched from blood (not recorded which). The TCR sequence derives from a man aged 25-40 years who had recovered from COVID-19. V and J are TRBV12-5 and TRBJ1-1, with D possibly TRBD1 on 5 matching bases. The CDR3 reads CASGLRIGGEAFF. The CDR3, as DNA: TGTGCTAGTGGTTTGCGGATCGGGGGTGAAGCTTTCTTT.